This T cell receptor (beta chain) was recorded in a study of cytomegalovirus exposure and HLA in healthy donors listed by TCRdb under 2017. Describing the broader study: A later analysis indicated that the roughly 130 validation repertoires were generated on the platform also employed for the 700 or so repertoires of the first cohort. The study aimed to test whether cataloging public T cell receptors could reveal signatures of past pathogen exposure. A separate validation cohort of more than 100 different subjects was used in addition to the 666-subject first cohort. To predict cytomegalovirus infection status, the study brought together high-throughput TCR immunosequencing, statistical association of individual TCRs with disease status, and machine learning. The full study reports these points: The classifier was reported to diagnose cytomegalovirus status with high specificity and sensitivity in both the original cohort and the validation cohort. In the study, about 150 TCR beta chains were listed as associated with cytomegalovirus. A few of the identified cytomegalovirus-associated TCR beta chains were confirmed in vitro to be specific for cytomegalovirus antigens. Across donors, most TCR sequences were observed very rarely, whereas some public TCRs were present in many individuals. In a later analysis, TCRs clustered in the first cohort were found to also tend to co-occur in the 130 or so validation repertoires, with 90% to 95% of cluster scores above 0. According to the authors, the approach could potentially be generalized to other disease states and immunological phenotypes. A later analysis had no HLA typing for the validation cohort, so co-occurrence there was scored across all 110 or so repertoires.

Turning to this clone: The antigen it binds to is not known. No base-level quality is on record; no much larger clone is a single base apart.

The donors belonged to the validation cohort of around 130 subjects, which was separate from the approximately 700-subject first cohort. The method behind the library was the immunoSEQ multiplex PCR assay. On the study's bioinformatics: A statistical classification framework was built to diagnose cytomegalovirus status from the catalog of TCR beta chain sequences. Imported from immuneACCESS, the table was reduced by TCRdb to in-frame sequences with V and J called. These copies leave out some clones; in studies compared against another copy, an unresolved V gene accounts for under half, and the cause of the remainder is not known. Clonal size and the V and J genes are those of that table, whereas D and trimming came from the DNA. For this sample the table gives about 200,000 clones, of which 80% to 90% were detected only once. The ten largest make up 1% to 1.5% of the sample. V was cut back by 5 bases and J by 5 bases, leaving a gap of 16 bases between them. The CDR1 and CDR2 encoded by the germline V gene (reference sequence) are LNHDA and SQIVND. Including the terminal cysteine and phenylalanine, the CDR3 comprises 14 residues. CDR3 DNA only is kept here, 42 bases in frame from base 1.

Source material: PBMCs. This clonotype was sampled from a woman aged 25 to 39 in good health and CMV-seronegative. Recombination linked TRBV19 to TRBJ2-7, and perhaps TRBD2 as D gene, on 6 matching bases. CDR3 protein: CASSLPGLPDEQYF. The nucleotide sequence reads TGTGCCAGTAGTCTCCCGGGACTCCCGGACGAGCAGTACTTC.